The 7 T cell receptor beta chains given below trace back to one sample, sequenced in a study of Graves' ophthalmopathy and Graves' hyperthyroidism. TCR beta CDR3 regions were amplified from RNA transcripts. Second-round multiplex PCR followed a first-round RT-PCR using HTBI primers. MiXCR, applied by TCRdb to the multiplex PCR reads, yields one record per CDR3 protein. The sample lists 740,000 or so distinct CDR3 sequences, around 40% seen once, with roughly 46% in the top ten. Sample: peripheral blood. These receptors were obtained from an adult man with Graves' ophthalmopathy.

The chain links TRBV12-3 or TRBV12-4 to TRBJ1-2; 10 bases match TRBD1. V lost 5 bases and J lost 8; bases outside the gene matches: 5. The CDR3 runs to 13 residues. CDR3: CASSPGTGEGYTF. DNA for the CDR3: TGTGCCAGCAGTCCGGGGACAGGGGAAGGCTACACCTTC.

This clonotype was observed many times. The rearrangement links TRBV7-2 to TRBJ2-5; no firm D call. Germline values: CDR1 SGHTA, CDR2 FQGNSA. The CDR3 has 12 residues. With 4 bases removed from V and 0 bases from J, the gap between germline ends came to 3 bases. CDR3 loop: CASSSYQETQYF. CDR3 bases: TGTGCCAGCAGCTCCTACCAAGAGACCCAGTACTTC.

The rearrangement links TRBV19 to TRBJ2-7; 11 bases align to TRBD1. Germline trimming cut 0 bases from V and 4 bases from J; bases unmatched to any gene: 5. The germline gives CDR1 LNHDA, CDR2 SQIVND (reference sequence). The CDR3 consists of 16 residues. The DNA for the CDR3 is TGTGCCAGTAGTATAGACCGGACAGGGGGCAAGTACGAGCAGTACTTC. Amino acids: CASSIDRTGGKYEQYF.

J is TRBJ2-5 and V is TRBV7-2, with a tentative D call TRBD1 (6 bases). CDR3 size: 14 residues. Germline V gene sequence: CDR1 SGHTA, CDR2 FQGNSA. V lost 5 bases, J lost 3 bases, and 13 bases lay in between. CDR3 amino acids: CASSQATGKETQYF. The DNA for the CDR3 is TGTGCCAGCAGCCAAGCAACAGGGAAAGAGACCCAGTACTTC.

The chain combines TRBV19 with TRBJ1-1, with 8 bases lining up with TRBD1. The V gene's germline CDR1 is LNHDA and CDR2 SQIVND (reference sequence). The length of the CDR3 is 14 residues. After removal of 5 bases from V and 4 bases from J, the junction contained 6 bases not matched to a gene. CDR3 loop: CASSQGARSTEAFF. As DNA, the CDR3 is TGTGCCAGTAGTCAGGGGGCGCGGAGCACTGAAGCTTTCTTT.

This clonotype was seen a handful of times. The V gene is TRBV9, the J gene TRBJ2-2; 14 positions agree with TRBD2. After removal of 3 bases from V and 5 bases from J, the junction contained 9 bases not matched to a gene. The CDR3 spans 18 residues. Germline-derived CDR1 and CDR2 are SGDLS and YYNGEE. DNA for the CDR3: TGTGCCAGCAGCGCCACTCGACTAGCGGGGGGGCATACCGGGGAGCTGTTTTTT. This codes for CASSATRLAGGHTGELFF. The full variable domain, completed using reference TRBV9 and TRBJ2-2, is DSGVTQTPKHLITATGQRVTLRCSPRSGDLSVYWYQQSLDQGLQFLIQYYNGEERAKGNILERFSAQQFPDLHSELNLSSLELGDSALYFCASSATRLAGGHTGELFFGEGSRLTVL.

A few counts support this clonotype. This rearrangement joins TRBV24-1 to TRBJ2-5, with a possible D match to TRBD2 (5 bases). The V gene lost 2 bases and the J gene lost 9 bases, with 15 bases spanning the gap. Germline V lookup: CDR1 KGHDR, CDR2 SFDVKD. The CDR3 runs 14 residues. CDR3 sequence reads: CATSDSPPPGSQYF. The CDR3 DNA is TGTGCCACCAGTGATTCCCCCCCGCCGGGATCCCAGTACTTC.